What follows are 12 T cell receptor beta chains derived from one specimen sequenced in a study of regulatory T cells in long-lasting Graves disease. This sample's time point: newly diagnosed GD, antithyroid drugs for less than 3 months. Preparation of the TCR library used RNA extracted from PBMCs. For TCR beta, libraries came from iRepertoire HTBI primers and Arm-PCR of CDR3 regions. TCRdb re-called the multiplex PCR reads through MiXCR, storing one row per CDR3 protein. There are roughly 610,000 distinct CDR3 sequences in the sample; approximately 15% occur only once, and approximately 18% lies in the top ten. The same specimen was also included in a second study, on T cells in Graves' hyperthyroidism and ophthalmopathy.

The sequenced sample was peripheral blood mononuclear cells (PBMCs), obtained at new diagnosis, from a patient treated with antithyroid drugs. Receptors originate from a woman in her 30s with Graves disease.

Ten or more counts support this clonotype. The chain recombines TRBV25-1 with TRBJ1-1, with a tentative D call TRBD1 (5 bases). Trimming left V 7 bases short and J 1 base short, with 10 bases between. The CDR3 consists of 13 residues. Germline values: CDR1 MGHDK, CDR2 SYGVNS. CDR3 in amino acids: CASKLGGNTEAFF. The CDR3 DNA reads as TGTGCCAGCAAACTTGGGGGGAACACTGAAGCTTTCTTT.

This clonotype showed up just a few times. The rearrangement uses TRBV28 and TRBJ2-2, with D possibly TRBD1 on 7 matching bases. The germline V gene has CDR1 MDHEN and CDR2 SYDVKM. Trimming removed 6 bases from V and 7 bases from J, with 15 bases in between. The CDR3 is made up of 14 amino acids. The CDR3 sequence: CASRPGTAGGELFF. The CDR3, as DNA: TGTGCCAGCAGACCCGGGACAGCGGGCGGGGAGCTGTTTTTT.

This clonotype was detected many times. The chain has TRBV6-2 or TRBV6-3 and TRBJ2-1, with 9 bases aligning to TRBD2. Unmatched junction bases numbered 14, after V lost 4 bases and J lost 7 bases. Per germline, CDR1 MNHEY and CDR2 SVGEGT. The CDR3 extends over 17 amino acids. Here the CDR3 reads CASSFAQLAGNGNEQFF. CDR3 bases: TGTGCCAGCAGTTTCGCCCAACTAGCGGGTAATGGGAATGAGCAGTTCTTC.

This clonotype appeared a few times. CDR3 sequence: CASSNGQGTDTQYF. CDR3 coding DNA: TGTGCCAGTAGTAACGGACAGGGCACAGATACGCAGTATTTT. V gene TRBV19 combines with J gene TRBJ2-3; 7 nucleotides line up with TRBD1. The CDR3 has 14 residues. Germline V gene lookup returns CDR1 LNHDA and CDR2 SQIVND (reference sequence). V trimming: 4 bases; J trimming: 1 base; junction bases outside the gene matches: 2.

The chain employs TRBV6-1 and TRBJ2-7; TRBD2 might be the D (6 bases). This CDR3 is built from 16 residues. The V end was cut by 5 bases, the J end by 4 bases, with 21 bases between. From germline, CDR1 is MNHNS and CDR2 SASEGT. Written as DNA, the CDR3 is TGTGCCAGCAGTCGAAAAACCGGGACTCTCCCGTACGAGCAGTACTTC. Protein: CASSRKTGTLPYEQYF.

This clonotype occurred many times. The chain couples TRBV28 to TRBJ1-5, with D possibly matching TRBD1 (6 bases). V was trimmed by 3 bases and J by 5 bases, leaving 23 bases between them. The germline gives CDR1 MDHEN, CDR2 SYDVKM. This CDR3 comprises 18 residues. The CDR3 bases are TGTGCCAGCAGTTTCTTCGTTTCCCCAACACAGGGTGATCAGCCCCAGCATTTT. Protein sequence: CASSFFVSPTQGDQPQHF.

At least ten counts were recorded for this clonotype. The chain uses TRBV7-8 and TRBJ1-2, with D possibly TRBD1 on 6 matching bases. Germline V CDR1 and CDR2: SGHVS, FQNEAQ. Trimming cost V 7 bases and J 0 bases, with 12 bases left between them. The CDR3 consists of 14 residues. CDR3 in amino acids: CASTRGAANYGYTF. CDR3 sequence (DNA): TGTGCCAGCACGCGGGGGGCGGCTAACTATGGCTACACCTTC.

The V call is TRBV10-3, the J call TRBJ2-3; no clear D. CDR1 and CDR2 from the germline V gene are ENHRY and SYGVKD. The ends were cut back, 11 bases at V and 4 bases at J, with 13 bases in the middle. The CDR3 is made up of 12 amino acids. CDR3 region: CAVGPPSDTQYF. CDR3 bases: TGTGCCGTCGGACCCCCCTCAGATACGCAGTATTTT.

This clonotype was counted only a few times. J is TRBJ1-2 and V is TRBV9; the D gene is possibly TRBD1 (6 bases). Per the germline V gene, CDR1 is SGDLS and CDR2 is YYNGEE. V was pared by 0 bases and J by 5 bases, with 11 bases between. The CDR3 loop spans 14 amino acids. CDR3 DNA sequence: TGTGCCAGCAGCGTAGGACAGGTTACTTATGGCTACACCTTC. This translates into CASSVGQVTYGYTF. Based on the CDR3 plus reference TRBV9 and TRBJ1-2, the full variable domain is DSGVTQTPKHLITATGQRVTLRCSPRSGDLSVYWYQQSLDQGLQFLIQYYNGEERAKGNILERFSAQQFPDLHSELNLSSLELGDSALYFCASSVGQVTYGYTFGSGTRLTVV.

Ten or more counts support this clonotype. The V gene is TRBV28, the J gene TRBJ1-1, with no clear D. From germline, CDR1 is MDHEN and CDR2 SYDVKM. V lost 7 bases and J lost 3, with 9 bases in between. This CDR3 has 12 residues. The DNA of the CDR3 is TGTGCCAGCACCCGCTGGGACACTGAAGCTTTCTTT. This translates into CASTRWDTEAFF.

As to this clonotype: The junction does not match germline at one end; this may be a read error. V is TRBV2 and J is TRBJ1-1; D may be TRBD1 (5 bases). CDR1 SNHLY and CDR2 FYNNEI come from the germline V gene. This CDR3 contains 12 residues. The CDR3 DNA sequence: TGTGCCAGCAGTGGCACAGGACTAGTGGAAGGGTTT. Protein sequence: CASSGTGLVEGF.

This clonotype was counted ten times or more. The chain couples TRBV28 to TRBJ2-7; possibly TRBD2 for D (6 bases). The CDR3 is 16 residues long. Germline-derived CDR1 and CDR2 are MDHEN and SYDVKM. The germline V and J ends were trimmed by 4 bases and 4 bases, with 20 bases remaining between them. The CDR3 spells CASSSSLALPGYEQYF. CDR3 in DNA: TGTGCCAGCAGTTCCTCGCTAGCGCTCCCCGGGTACGAGCAGTACTTC.